The 24 T cell receptor beta chains below all came from one sample that was sequenced in a study of beta chain features in type 1 diabetes. Reverse transcribing all isolated RNA meant expressed TCRB transcripts were sequenced. TCRdb's copy holds only in-frame clones and misses some; the assay was immunoSEQ multiplex PCR. Of about 470,000 clones in the sample, roughly 30% are singletons; the top ten hold around 0.065%. The sequencing sample was made of naive CD4+ T cells from blood. All receptors come from a man aged 18 to 29 in good health.

The chain recombines TRBV27 with TRBJ2-1; 9 bases map to TRBD2. The J segment lost 2 bases and the V segment lost 6 bases, leaving 5 bases of the junction unmatched. The CDR3 has 15 residues. Germline V gene lookup returns CDR1 MNHEY and CDR2 SMNVEV (reference sequence). For the CDR3, the DNA is TGTGCCAGCAGCAGTAGCGGGAGTCCCTACAATGAGCAGTTCTTC. This gives the protein CASSSSGSPYNEQFF.

This clone has a handful of counts. The CDR3 spells CSEKLAGINEQFF. CDR3 nucleotides: TGCAGCGAAAAACTAGCGGGAATCAATGAGCAGTTCTTC. The chain employs TRBV29-1 and TRBJ2-1; 10 bases agree with TRBD2. Trimming took 7 bases from V and 6 from J; bases not matched to a gene: 6. The germline CDR1 and CDR2 sequences are SQVTM and ANQGSEA. CDR3 length: 13 amino acids.

The rearrangement joins TRBV18 to TRBJ1-5; D is unresolved. Germline V gene lookup returns CDR1 KGHSH and CDR2 LQKENI. V was pared by 5 bases and J by 5 bases, with 10 bases between. The CDR3 is made up of 13 amino acids. The CDR3 nucleotides are TGTGCCAGCTCAGCTACGGAGGATCAGCCCCAGCATTTT. Its protein is CASSATEDQPQHF.

This clone was seen more than once but under ten times. The junction differs from germline at one of its ends, possibly a read error. The chain recombines TRBV6-1 with TRBJ2-5; 10 bases fit TRBD1. Germline CDR1 and CDR2: MNHNS and SASEGT. The length of the CDR3 is 14 residues. CDR3 coding DNA: TGTGCCATCAGTGAGGAGGACAGGGGGGAGACCCAGTACTTC. This encodes CAISEEDRGETQYF.

This clone has just a few counts. One end of the junction is discordant with germline, which a read error may explain. V is TRBV28 and J is TRBJ2-4; possible D gene TRBD1, 6 bases. This CDR3 spans 12 amino acids. Germline values: CDR1 MDHEN, CDR2 SYDVKM. The CDR3: CASSSPGHPHDF. The CDR3 DNA follows: TGTGCCAGCAGTTCCCCGGGACATCCTCATGACTTC.

This rearrangement joins TRBV30 to TRBJ1-5; 7 bases are shared with TRBD1. The CDR3 extends over 13 amino acids. Per the germline V gene, CDR1 is GTSNPN and CDR2 is SVGIG (reference sequence). V lost 5 bases, J lost 3 bases, and 4 bases stayed unmatched. CDR3 region: CAWGGQYNQPQHF. The CDR3 nucleotides read TGTGCCTGGGGGGGACAGTACAATCAGCCCCAGCATTTT.

This clone was detected a few times. The rearrangement uses TRBV2 and TRBJ2-7; the D gene is possibly TRBD1 (6 bases). V lost 2 bases and J 5 bases, leaving 10 bases between the germline ends. The CDR3 loop spans 13 amino acids. CDR1 and CDR2 from the germline V gene are SNHLY and FYNNEI. This CDR3 reads CASSEQGRDEQYF. In DNA, the CDR3 is TGTGCCAGCAGTGAACAGGGGAGAGACGAGCAGTACTTC.

V and J are TRBV7-2 and TRBJ1-2; 7 bases align to TRBD1. The CDR3 is 13 amino acids. Germline CDR1 SGHTA, CDR2 FQGNSA. The J segment lost 4 bases and the V segment lost 6 bases, leaving 5 bases of the junction unmatched. The CDR3 bases are TGTGCCAGCAGTCGGGACAGAGTCTATGGCTACACCTTC. Amino acid sequence: CASSRDRVYGYTF.

This clone was found once. The chain uses TRBV28 and TRBJ2-7; D possibly matches TRBD1 or TRBD2 (6 bases each). The V and J ends lost 6 bases and 2 bases respectively, with 17 bases between them. This CDR3 is 15 amino acids long. CDR1 MDHEN and CDR2 SYDVKM come from the germline V gene. CDR3 residues: CASSRFGGATYEQYF. CDR3 DNA: TGTGCCAGCAGCCGATTCGGGGGCGCGACCTACGAGCAGTACTTC.

The V and J genes are TRBV7-8 and TRBJ2-3; no reliable D call. Per the germline V gene, CDR1 is SGHVS and CDR2 is FQNEAQ. With 0 bases removed from V and 0 bases from J, the gap between germline ends came to 10 bases. The CDR3 spans 16 residues. DNA of the CDR3: TGTGCCAGCAGCTTAGCGGTGGGATGGAGCACAGATACGCAGTATTTT. Translating gives CASSLAVGWSTDTQYF.

This chain joins TRBV29-1 and TRBJ2-3; D is tentatively TRBD1 or TRBD2 (5 bases each). Germline CDR1 and CDR2: SQVTM and ANQGSEA. With 4 bases removed from V and 6 bases from J, the gap between germline ends came to 17 bases. CDR3 length: 14 residues. CDR3 coding DNA: TGCAGCGTTGGGGGGATAACGATGCCCGATACGCAGTATTTT. Protein sequence: CSVGGITMPDTQYF.

This rearrangement joins TRBV4-2 to TRBJ2-7; the D gene is possibly TRBD1 (5 bases). The germline V gene encodes CDR1 LGHNA and CDR2 YNFKEQ. V lost 0 bases, J lost 4 bases, and 13 bases lay in between. The CDR3 has 15 amino acids. DNA for the CDR3: TGTGCCAGCAGCCAAGAAGGCAGGGCTCCATACGAGCAGTACTTC. This encodes CASSQEGRAPYEQYF.

Comment on this clone: The same CDR3 also results from other DNA sequences found in this sample. The chain carries TRBV5-1 and TRBJ2-5; a possible D gene is TRBD1 (5 bases). This CDR3 has 13 residues. Germline values: CDR1 SGHRS, CDR2 YFSETQ. Trimming left V 0 bases short and J 5 bases short, with 8 bases between. The CDR3 region is CASSLGGQETQYF. The CDR3 nucleotides are TGCGCCAGCAGCTTGGGGGGCCAGGAGACCCAGTACTTC.

This clone has just a few counts. The chain links TRBV29-1 to TRBJ1-2, with D maybe TRBD1 (5 bases). This CDR3 has 12 residues. V dropped 6 bases and J dropped 8 bases, with 16 bases sitting between them. CDR1 is SQVTM, CDR2 ANQGSEA, per germline. The CDR3 reads CSVVNTGEGYTF. The CDR3 DNA reads as TGCAGCGTCGTCAACACGGGGGAAGGCTACACCTTC.

This clone was recorded a few times. The sample contains more than one DNA sequence encoding this CDR3. This chain connects TRBV5-1 to TRBJ2-1; D perhaps matches TRBD2 (6 bases). Per the germline V gene, CDR1 is SGHRS and CDR2 is YFSETQ. Trimming left V 0 bases short and J 0 bases short, with 10 bases between. CDR3 length: 16 amino acids. As DNA, the CDR3 is TGCGCCAGCAGCTTGGCCGGGGGTAGCTCCTACAATGAGCAGTTCTTC. Protein sequence: CASSLAGGSSYNEQFF.

This chain connects TRBV7-9 to TRBJ2-2; D unresolved. V lost 5 bases and J lost 4, with 14 bases in between. Germline loops: CDR1 SEHNR, CDR2 FQNEAQ (reference sequence). The CDR3 extends over 15 amino acids. The CDR3 DNA sequence: TGTGCCAGCAGCGTCGTTTCCTGGAGCACCGGGGAGCTGTTTTTT. Protein product: CASSVVSWSTGELFF.

There are a few counts of this clone. This chain connects TRBV30 to TRBJ2-2; TRBD1 aligns across 9 bases. The germline V gene has CDR1 GTSNPN and CDR2 SVGIG (reference sequence). V was clipped by 0 bases and J by 4 bases; unmatched bases: 3. The CDR3 covers 15 residues. This chain's CDR3 is CAWSVRDRVTGELFF. In nucleotides, the CDR3 is TGTGCCTGGAGTGTACGGGACAGGGTCACCGGGGAGCTGTTTTTT.

This clone was observed a handful of times. This chain connects TRBV7-9 to TRBJ2-6, with TRBD1 as a possible D gene (5 bases). Trimming left V 2 bases short and J 3 bases short, with 8 bases between. The V gene's germline CDR1 is SEHNR and CDR2 FQNEAQ (reference sequence). The CDR3 contains 15 residues. This CDR3 is CASSLLGVGANVLTF. The CDR3, as DNA: TGTGCCAGCAGCTTATTAGGGGTTGGGGCCAACGTCCTGACTTTC.

The chain uses TRBV4-2 and TRBJ1-1, with D possibly matching TRBD1 (5 bases). Trimming pared 2 bases from V and 11 bases from J, leaving 15 bases between. The CDR3 extends over 13 amino acids. In germline, CDR1 is LGHNA, CDR2 YNFKEQ. CDR3 loop: CASSQRREGPAFF. The CDR3 nucleotides read TGTGCCAGCAGCCAACGAAGGGAGGGGCCGGCTTTCTTT.

In DNA form, the CDR3 reads TGCAGCGTTCACACAGGGGGAACCACTGAAGCTTTCTTT. This codes for CSVHTGGTTEAFF. The chain is built from TRBV29-1 and TRBJ1-1, with TRBD1 identical over 8 bases. V lost 5 bases and J lost 4; bases outside the gene matches: 6. Germline CDR1 is SQVTM and CDR2 is ANQGSEA. This CDR3 has 13 amino acids.

The chain employs TRBV11-2 and TRBJ2-2; D remains ambiguous. This CDR3 spans 14 amino acids. Germline CDR1 is SGHAT and CDR2 is FQNNGV. V was trimmed by 7 bases and J by 1 base, leaving 10 bases between them. The CDR3 loop reads CASIDAGNTGELFF. DNA for the CDR3: TGTGCCAGCATTGACGCAGGGAACACCGGGGAGCTGTTTTTT.

The sample holds a few counts of this clone. This chain joins TRBV30 and TRBJ1-5; the D is unclear. Trimming took off 8 bases at V and 4 bases at J, with 6 bases between the two ends. In germline, CDR1 is GTSNPN, CDR2 SVGIG (reference sequence). The CDR3 extends over 10 amino acids. CDR3 residues: CAVGNQPQHF. DNA of the CDR3: TGTGCCGTAGGGAATCAGCCCCAGCATTTT.

This clone was recorded a few times. This chain joins TRBV25-1 and TRBJ2-6; 7 nucleotides agree with TRBD1. J lost 0 bases, V lost 5 bases, and 7 bases had no gene match. The length of the CDR3 is 17 residues. The germline V gene has CDR1 MGHDK and CDR2 SYGVNS. CDR3 sequence reads: CASSRTGFSSGANVLTF. In nucleotides, the CDR3 is TGTGCCAGCAGTAGGACAGGCTTTAGCTCTGGGGCCAACGTCCTGACTTTC.

The chain uses TRBV25-1 and TRBJ2-2; D is uncertain. The CDR3 is 15 amino acids. The germline gives CDR1 MGHDK, CDR2 SYGVNS. V gave up 1 base and J gave up 1 base, with 7 bases separating them. The CDR3 region has the DNA TGTGCCAGCAGTGAATTCGAAGGGAACACCGGGGAGCTGTTTTTT. Protein: CASSEFEGNTGELFF. Looking up the rest from reference TRBV25-1 and TRBJ2-2 gives the full variable domain: EADIYQTPRYLVIGTGKKITLECSQTMGHDKMYWYQQDPGMELHLIHYSYGVNSTEKGDLSSESTVSRIRTEHFPLTLESARPSHTSQYLCASSEFEGNTGELFFGEGSRLTVL.